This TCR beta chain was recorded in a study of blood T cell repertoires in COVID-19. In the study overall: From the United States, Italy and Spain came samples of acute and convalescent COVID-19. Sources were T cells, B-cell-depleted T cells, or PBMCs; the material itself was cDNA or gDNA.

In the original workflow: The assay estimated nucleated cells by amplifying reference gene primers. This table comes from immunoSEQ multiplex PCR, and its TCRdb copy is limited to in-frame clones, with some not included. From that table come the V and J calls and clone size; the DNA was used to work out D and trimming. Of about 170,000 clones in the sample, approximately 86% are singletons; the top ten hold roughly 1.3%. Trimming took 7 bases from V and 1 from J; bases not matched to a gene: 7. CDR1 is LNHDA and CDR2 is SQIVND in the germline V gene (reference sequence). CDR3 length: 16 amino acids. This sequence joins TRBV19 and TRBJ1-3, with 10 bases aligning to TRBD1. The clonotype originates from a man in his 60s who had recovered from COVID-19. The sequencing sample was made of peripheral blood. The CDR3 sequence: CASTRDRGLSGNTIYF. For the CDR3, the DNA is TGTGCCAGTACGCGGGACAGGGGTTTGTCTGGAAACACCATATATTTT.